Presented here are 19 T cell receptor beta chains from one specimen sequenced in a study of CD8 T cells in ankylosing spondylitis. Study findings and constraints: A TCR beta motif of under 10 highly homologous variants seemed to mark ankylosing spondylitis blood.

For these TCRs, the target antigens are not known. TCRdb re-derived calls from the 5' RACE reads in MiXCR, one entry per CDR3 protein. The data hold roughly 440,000 distinct CDR3 sequences, with roughly 18% observed a single time. Specimen: blood, either unsorted or a sorted T cell fraction (not recorded which). The origin of the receptors is a male donor with ankylosing spondylitis.

The rearrangement links TRBV6-5 to TRBJ1-4, with D possibly matching TRBD1 (5 bases). CDR3 length: 15 amino acids. V was pared by 7 bases and J by 8 bases, with 20 bases between. Germline V gives CDR1 MNHEY, CDR2 SVGAGI. CDR3 sequence reads: CASILRGKEREKLFF. CDR3 sequence (DNA): TGTGCCAGCATACTCCGGGGGAAGGAGCGGGAAAAACTGTTTTTT.

The genes are TRBV30 and TRBJ2-7, with a possible D match to TRBD2 (5 bases). In germline, CDR1 is GTSNPN, CDR2 SVGIG (reference sequence). V lost 1 base and J 6 bases, leaving 7 bases between the germline ends. The CDR3 is 11 residues long. The CDR3 DNA reads TGTGCCTGGAGTGGGGAGAGCGAGCAGTACTTC. Translated, it gives CAWSGESEQYF.

This clonotype came up a few times. The V call is TRBV3-1, the J call TRBJ2-2; 8 bases are a match to TRBD2. Unmatched junction bases numbered 7, after V lost 0 bases and J lost 7 bases. The CDR3 contains 16 residues. Germline V gene sequence: CDR1 LGHDT, CDR2 YNNKEL (reference sequence). CDR3 residues: CASSQEPGRAYGELFF. The CDR3 DNA follows: TGTGCCAGCAGCCAAGAGCCCGGGAGGGCCTACGGGGAGCTGTTTTTT.

This clonotype occurred a few times. This rearrangement joins TRBV6-2 or TRBV6-3 to TRBJ2-2; D not certain. Germline V CDR1 and CDR2: MNHEY, SVGEGT. This CDR3 contains 13 residues. Trimming shortened V by 5 bases and J by 4 bases, and 8 bases separated the two germline ends. The CDR3 DNA reads as TGTGCCAGCAGTCCCCGAGCCACCGGGGAGCTGTTTTTT. Residues: CASSPRATGELFF.

In this sample, this clonotype turned up a few times. The V call is TRBV20-1, the J call TRBJ2-3; 8 nucleotides match TRBD2. Per the germline V gene, CDR1 is DFQATT and CDR2 is SNEGSKA (reference sequence). The length of the CDR3 is 16 residues. V lost 6 bases, J lost 0 bases, and 11 bases stayed unmatched. CDR3 amino acids: CSARGGVRGSTDTQYF. CDR3 nucleotide sequence: TGCAGTGCCCGGGGGGGGGTTCGGGGAAGCACAGATACGCAGTATTTT.

This chain joins TRBV18 and TRBJ1-2; TRBD1 matches at 10 bases. Trimming at V came to 3 bases and at J to 6 bases, leaving 16 bases not matched to a gene. The CDR3 sequence is 18 residues long. Germline CDR1 KGHSH, CDR2 LQKENI. DNA for the CDR3: TGTGCCAGCTCACCGGGGGACAGGGGCTCCAATTGGGTCAATGGCTACACCTTC. Translated: CASSPGDRGSNWVNGYTF. Based on the CDR3 plus reference TRBV18 and TRBJ1-2, the full variable domain is NAGVMQNPRHLVRRRGQEARLRCSPMKGHSHVYWYRQLPEEGLKFMVYLQKENIIDESGMPKERFSAEFPKEGPSILRIQQVVRGDSAAYFCASSPGDRGSNWVNGYTFGSGTRLTVV.

This clonotype has only one observation. CDR3 bases: TGTGCCAGCACTAGAGGGGGGCTGACCGGGGAGCTGTTTTTT. Translating it yields CASTRGGLTGELFF. The V and J genes are TRBV6-1 and TRBJ2-2; D may correspond to TRBD1 or TRBD2 (6 bases each). This CDR3 comprises 14 residues. V was clipped by 7 bases and J by 5 bases, with 14 bases between them. Germline CDR1 and CDR2: MNHNS and SASEGT.

This clonotype came up many times. The chain is built from TRBV12-3 or TRBV12-4 and TRBJ1-1, with TRBD1 matching 7 bases. CDR3 size: 13 residues. V gave up 4 bases and J gave up 7 bases; unmatched junction bases: 6. The CDR3 here is CASSSNNRGEAFF. CDR3 in DNA: TGTGCCAGCAGTTCCAACAACAGGGGTGAAGCTTTCTTT.

In this sample, this clonotype turned up many times. The chain recombines TRBV4-3 with TRBJ1-1, with D unclear. The CDR3 length is 15 residues. Germline CDR1 LGHNA, CDR2 YSLEER. V lost 3 bases and J lost 8, with 19 bases in between. The CDR3 reads CASSQDYGRLSEAFF. In DNA, the CDR3 is TGCGCCAGCAGCCAGGACTACGGACGGCTCTCGGAAGCTTTCTTT.

The CDR3 bases are TGCGCCAGCAGCTTGAGAGCCGGGGAGGGGAATTCACCCCTCCACTTT. As protein: CASSLRAGEGNSPLHF. V and J are TRBV5-1 and TRBJ1-6; possibly TRBD1 for D (5 bases). Trimming shortened V by 1 base and J by 7 bases, and 15 bases separated the two germline ends. The CDR3 totals 16 residues. Germline V gene lookup returns CDR1 SGHRS and CDR2 YFSETQ. The variable domain in full, completed from reference TRBV5-1 and TRBJ1-6, reads KAGVTQTPRYLIKTRGQQVTLSCSPISGHRSVSWYQQTPGQGLQFLFEYFSETQRNKGNFPGRFSGRQFSNSRSEMNVSTLELGDSALYLCASSLRAGEGNSPLHFGNGTRLTVT.

This rearrangement joins TRBV20-1 to TRBJ2-7; 8 bases line up with TRBD1. J was trimmed by 3 bases and V by 6 bases; bases with no gene match: 13. This CDR3 has 15 amino acids. The V gene's germline CDR1 is DFQATT and CDR2 SNEGSKA (reference sequence). CDR3: CSAVDRTGKIYEQYF. Written as DNA, the CDR3 is TGCAGTGCCGTAGACCGGACAGGGAAAATCTACGAGCAGTACTTC.

This clonotype was seen more than once but under ten times. The CDR3 region is CSARGVTNTGELFF. For the CDR3, the DNA is TGCAGTGCTCGGGGGGTTACGAACACCGGGGAGCTGTTTTTT. V usage is TRBV20-1 and J usage is TRBJ2-2; 7 bases agree with TRBD2. The CDR3 runs 14 residues. Trimming cost V 5 bases and J 0 bases; bases outside gene matches: 3. The germline V gene encodes CDR1 DFQATT and CDR2 SNEGSKA (reference sequence).

The sample holds a few counts of this clonotype. This chain joins TRBV24-1 and TRBJ1-5, with 7 bases fitting TRBD1. There are 14 residues in the CDR3. Germline V lookup: CDR1 KGHDR, CDR2 SFDVKD. Trimming at V came to 7 bases and at J to 4 bases, leaving 6 bases not matched to a gene. As DNA, the CDR3 is TGTGCCACCAGCCAGGGGGGCCGGAATCAGCCCCAGCATTTT. It is translated as CATSQGGRNQPQHF.

The chain carries TRBV30 and TRBJ2-3, with 7 bases identical to TRBD2. CDR3 length: 14 residues. CDR1 is GTSNPN and CDR2 is SVGIG in the germline V gene (reference sequence). Germline trimming cut 3 bases from V and 1 base from J; bases unmatched to any gene: 4. The CDR3 sequence is CAWRASGGTDTQYF. CDR3 in DNA: TGTGCCTGGAGGGCTAGCGGTGGCACAGATACGCAGTATTTT.

The chain employs TRBV7-9 and TRBJ2-3; the D gene is possibly TRBD2 (6 bases). Germline V gene lookup returns CDR1 SEHNR and CDR2 FQNEAQ (reference sequence). Trimming pared 3 bases from V and 4 bases from J, leaving 17 bases between. The CDR3 consists of 16 residues. CDR3 sequence: CASSFTSPHGADTQYF. The CDR3 nucleotides are TGTGCCAGCAGCTTCACTAGCCCACATGGCGCAGATACGCAGTATTTT.

The chain combines TRBV28 with TRBJ1-2; D ambiguous. V gave up 6 bases and J gave up 5 bases, with 16 bases separating them. The CDR3 length is 14 residues. The V gene's germline CDR1 is MDHEN and CDR2 SYDVKM. The DNA of the CDR3 is TGTGCCAGCAGCCTCTTCGGACGGGTGTATGGCTACACCTTC. Translation: CASSLFGRVYGYTF.

This clonotype was counted between two and nine times. Germline is not matched at one junction end, which may reflect a read error. This rearrangement joins TRBV6-2 or TRBV6-3 to TRBJ1-5; D may be TRBD1 (5 bases). The length of the CDR3 is 20 residues. Per germline, CDR1 MNHEY and CDR2 SVGEGT. CDR3 DNA sequence: TGTGCCACCAGTAGGTCAAGGGACCCCGGAGGAGCATATAGCAATCAGCCCCAGCATTTT. Translation gives CATSRSRDPGGAYSNQPQHF.

This clonotype has a handful of counts. The rearrangement joins TRBV28 to TRBJ2-7; 10 nucleotides agree with TRBD1. V lost 6 bases, J lost 1 base, and 0 bases stayed unmatched. CDR3 length equals 13 residues. Germline V gives CDR1 MDHEN, CDR2 SYDVKM. CDR3 in amino acids: CASRGQGSYEQYF. In DNA, the CDR3 is TGTGCCAGCAGGGGACAGGGGTCCTACGAGCAGTACTTC.

J is TRBJ2-7 and V is TRBV12-3 or TRBV12-4; D gene uncertain. Trimming removed 1 base at V and 7 bases at J, with 11 bases between. The CDR3 runs 13 residues. The CDR3 loop is CASSLVSYGEQYF. The CDR3 DNA is TGTGCCAGCAGTTTAGTCTCCTACGGGGAGCAGTACTTC.